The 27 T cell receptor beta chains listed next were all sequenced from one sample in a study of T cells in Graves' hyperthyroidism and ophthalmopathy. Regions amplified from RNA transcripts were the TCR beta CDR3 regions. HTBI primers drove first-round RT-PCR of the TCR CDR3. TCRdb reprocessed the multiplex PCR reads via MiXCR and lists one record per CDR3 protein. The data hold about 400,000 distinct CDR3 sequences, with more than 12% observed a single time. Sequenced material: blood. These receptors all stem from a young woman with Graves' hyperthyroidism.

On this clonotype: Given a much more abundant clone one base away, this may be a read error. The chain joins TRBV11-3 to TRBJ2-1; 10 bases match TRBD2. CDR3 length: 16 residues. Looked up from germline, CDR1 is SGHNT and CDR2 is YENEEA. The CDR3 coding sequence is TGTGTCAGCAGCTTAAGCGGGAGGGCCGATTACAATGAGCAGTTCTTC. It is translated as CVSSLSGRADYNEQFF.

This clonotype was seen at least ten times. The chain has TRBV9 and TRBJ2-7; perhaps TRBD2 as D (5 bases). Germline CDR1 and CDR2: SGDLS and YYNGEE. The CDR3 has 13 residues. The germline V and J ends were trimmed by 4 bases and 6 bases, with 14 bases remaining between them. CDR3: CASSPGGSREQYF. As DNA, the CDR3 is TGTGCCAGCAGCCCAGGAGGTTCCCGCGAGCAGTACTTC. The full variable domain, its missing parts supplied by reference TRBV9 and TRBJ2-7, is DSGVTQTPKHLITATGQRVTLRCSPRSGDLSVYWYQQSLDQGLQFLIQYYNGEERAKGNILERFSAQQFPDLHSELNLSSLELGDSALYFCASSPGGSREQYFGPGTRLTVT.

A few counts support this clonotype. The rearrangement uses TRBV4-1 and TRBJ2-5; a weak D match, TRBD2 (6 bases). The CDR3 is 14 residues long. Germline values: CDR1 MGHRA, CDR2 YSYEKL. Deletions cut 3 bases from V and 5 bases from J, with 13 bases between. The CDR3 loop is CASSQAGSAETQYF. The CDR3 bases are TGCGCCAGCAGCCAGGCGGGAAGTGCGGAGACCCAGTACTTC.

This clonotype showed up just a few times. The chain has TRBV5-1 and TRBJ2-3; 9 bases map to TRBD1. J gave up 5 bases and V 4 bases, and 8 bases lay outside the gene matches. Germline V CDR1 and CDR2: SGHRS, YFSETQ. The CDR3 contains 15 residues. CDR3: CASSPGQGILDTQYF. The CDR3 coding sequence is TGCGCCAGCAGCCCGGGACAGGGAATCTTAGATACGCAGTATTTT.

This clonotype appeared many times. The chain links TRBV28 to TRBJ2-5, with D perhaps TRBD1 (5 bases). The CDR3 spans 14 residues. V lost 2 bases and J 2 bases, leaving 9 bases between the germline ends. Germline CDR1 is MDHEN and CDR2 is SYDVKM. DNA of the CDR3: TGTGCCAGCAGTTTAGACAGACAACAAGAGACCCAGTACTTC. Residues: CASSLDRQQETQYF. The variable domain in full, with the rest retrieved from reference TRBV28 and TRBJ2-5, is DVKVTQSSRYLVKRTGEKVFLECVQDMDHENMFWYRQDPGLGLRLIYFSYDVKMKEKGDIPEGYSVSREKKERFSLILESASTNQTSMYLCASSLDRQQETQYFGPGTRLLVL.

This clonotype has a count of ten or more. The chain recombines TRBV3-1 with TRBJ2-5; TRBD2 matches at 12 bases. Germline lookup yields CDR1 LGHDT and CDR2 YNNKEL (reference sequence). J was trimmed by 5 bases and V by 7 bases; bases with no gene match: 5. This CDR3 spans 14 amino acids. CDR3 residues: CASTLAGGPETQYF. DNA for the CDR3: TGTGCCAGCACCCTAGCGGGAGGGCCGGAGACCCAGTACTTC.

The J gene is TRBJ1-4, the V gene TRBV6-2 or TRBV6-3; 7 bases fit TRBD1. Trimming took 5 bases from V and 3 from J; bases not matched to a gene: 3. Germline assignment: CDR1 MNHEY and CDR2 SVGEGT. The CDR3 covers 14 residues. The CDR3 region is CASSRTGANEKLFF. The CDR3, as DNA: TGTGCCAGCAGTCGCACAGGGGCTAATGAAAAACTGTTTTTT.

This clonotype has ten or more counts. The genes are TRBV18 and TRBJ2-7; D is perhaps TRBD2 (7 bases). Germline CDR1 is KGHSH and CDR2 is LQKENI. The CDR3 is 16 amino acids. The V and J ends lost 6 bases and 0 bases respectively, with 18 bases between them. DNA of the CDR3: TGTGCCAGCTCTCTAACGGGGGGCAGCTTCTCCTACGAGCAGTACTTC. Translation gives CASSLTGGSFSYEQYF.

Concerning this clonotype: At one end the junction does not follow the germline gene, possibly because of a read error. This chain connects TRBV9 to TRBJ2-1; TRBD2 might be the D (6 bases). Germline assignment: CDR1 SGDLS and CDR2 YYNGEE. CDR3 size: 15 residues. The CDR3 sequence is CASSVWGESYDEQFF. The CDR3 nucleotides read TGTGCCAGCAGCGTATGGGGGGAGAGCTACGATGAGCAGTTCTTC. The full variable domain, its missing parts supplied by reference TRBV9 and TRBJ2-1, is DSGVTQTPKHLITATGQRVTLRCSPRSGDLSVYWYQQSLDQGLQFLIQYYNGEERAKGNILERFSAQQFPDLHSELNLSSLELGDSALYFCASSVWGESYDEQFFGPGTRLTVL.

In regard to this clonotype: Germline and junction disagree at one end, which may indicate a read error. This chain's CDR3 is CASSLSRVSYNGQFF. CDR3 DNA: TGTGCCAGCAGCTTATCTAGAGTGTCCTACAATGGGCAGTTCTTC. The gene calls are TRBV5-6 and TRBJ2-1; D is unresolved. Germline values: CDR1 SGHDT, CDR2 YYEEEE. The CDR3 is made up of 15 amino acids.

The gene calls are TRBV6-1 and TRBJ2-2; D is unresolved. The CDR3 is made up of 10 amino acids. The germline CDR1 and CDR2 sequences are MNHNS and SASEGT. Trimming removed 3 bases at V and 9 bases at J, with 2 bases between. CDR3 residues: CASSERELFF. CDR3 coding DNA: TGTGCCAGCAGTGAGAGGGAGCTGTTTTTT.

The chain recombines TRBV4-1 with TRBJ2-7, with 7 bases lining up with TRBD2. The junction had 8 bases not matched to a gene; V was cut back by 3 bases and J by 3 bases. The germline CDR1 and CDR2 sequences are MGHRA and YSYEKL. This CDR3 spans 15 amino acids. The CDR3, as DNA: TGCGCCAGCAGCCACACTAGCGTACCGGTCTACGAGCAGTACTTC. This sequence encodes CASSHTSVPVYEQYF.

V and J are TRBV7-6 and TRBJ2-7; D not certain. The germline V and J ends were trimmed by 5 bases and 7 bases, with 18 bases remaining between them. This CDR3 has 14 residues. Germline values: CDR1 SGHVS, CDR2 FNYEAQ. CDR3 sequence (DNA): TGTGCCAGCAGCCCCGGGTTTAACAGATGGGAGCAGTACTTC. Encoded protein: CASSPGFNRWEQYF. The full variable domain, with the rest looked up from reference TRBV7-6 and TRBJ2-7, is GAGVSQSPRYKVTKRGQDVALRCDPISGHVSLYWYRQALGQGPEFLTYFNYEAQQDKSGLPNDRFSAERPEGSISTLTIQRTEQRDSAMYRCASSPGFNRWEQYFGPGTRLTVT.

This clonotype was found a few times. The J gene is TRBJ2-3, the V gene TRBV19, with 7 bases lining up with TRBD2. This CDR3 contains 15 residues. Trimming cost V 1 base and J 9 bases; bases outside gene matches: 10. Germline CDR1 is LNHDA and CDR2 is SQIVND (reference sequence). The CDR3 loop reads CASSIGGFGLETQYF. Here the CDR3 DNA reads TGTGCCAGTAGTATAGGGGGATTCGGACTAGAAACGCAGTATTTT. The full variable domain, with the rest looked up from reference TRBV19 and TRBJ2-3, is DGGITQSPKYLFRKEGQNVTLSCEQNLNHDAMYWYRQDPGQGLRLIYYSQIVNDFQKGDIAEGYSVSREKKESFPLTVTSAQKNPTAFYLCASSIGGFGLETQYFGPGTRLTVL.

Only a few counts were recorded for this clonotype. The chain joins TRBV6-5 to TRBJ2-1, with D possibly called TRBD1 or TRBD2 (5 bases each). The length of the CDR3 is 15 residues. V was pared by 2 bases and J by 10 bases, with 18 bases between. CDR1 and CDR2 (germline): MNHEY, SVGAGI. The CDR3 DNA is TGTGCCAGCAGTTACGATTTTTCGGGGCTCGGGGAGCAGTTCTTC. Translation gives CASSYDFSGLGEQFF.

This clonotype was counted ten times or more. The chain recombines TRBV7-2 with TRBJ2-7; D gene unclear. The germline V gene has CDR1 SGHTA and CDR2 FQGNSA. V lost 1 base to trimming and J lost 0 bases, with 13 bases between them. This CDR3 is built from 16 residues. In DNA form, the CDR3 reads TGTGCCAGCAGCTTAGGTTCAACTTCGAGCTCCTACGAGCAGTACTTC. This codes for CASSLGSTSSSYEQYF.

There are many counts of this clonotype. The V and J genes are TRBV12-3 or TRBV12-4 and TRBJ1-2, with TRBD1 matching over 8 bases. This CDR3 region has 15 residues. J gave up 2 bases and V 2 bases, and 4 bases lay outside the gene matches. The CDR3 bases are TGTGCCAGCAGTTTAAGGGACAGGCCAAACTATGGCTACACCTTC. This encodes CASSLRDRPNYGYTF.

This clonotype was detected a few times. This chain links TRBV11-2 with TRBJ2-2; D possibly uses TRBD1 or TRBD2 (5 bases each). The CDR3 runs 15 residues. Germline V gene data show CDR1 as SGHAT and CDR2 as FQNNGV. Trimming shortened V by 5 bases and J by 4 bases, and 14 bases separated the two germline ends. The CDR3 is CASSPRDPITGELFF. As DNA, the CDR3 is TGTGCCAGCAGCCCCCGGGACCCCATCACCGGGGAGCTGTTTTTT.

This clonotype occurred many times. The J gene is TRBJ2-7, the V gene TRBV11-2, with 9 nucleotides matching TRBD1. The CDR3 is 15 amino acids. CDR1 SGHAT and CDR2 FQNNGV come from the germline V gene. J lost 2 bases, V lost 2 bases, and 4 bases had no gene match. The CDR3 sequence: CASSLFGTGPYEQYF. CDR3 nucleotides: TGTGCCAGCAGCTTATTCGGGACAGGGCCCTACGAGCAGTACTTC.

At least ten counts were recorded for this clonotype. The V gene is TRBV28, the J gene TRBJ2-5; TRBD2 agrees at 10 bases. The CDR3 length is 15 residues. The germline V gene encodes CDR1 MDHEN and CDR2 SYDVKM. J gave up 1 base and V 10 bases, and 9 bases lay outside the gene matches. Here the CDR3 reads CATLTSGLIQETQYF. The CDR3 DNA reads TGTGCCACTCTGACTAGCGGGCTAATCCAAGAGACCCAGTACTTC.

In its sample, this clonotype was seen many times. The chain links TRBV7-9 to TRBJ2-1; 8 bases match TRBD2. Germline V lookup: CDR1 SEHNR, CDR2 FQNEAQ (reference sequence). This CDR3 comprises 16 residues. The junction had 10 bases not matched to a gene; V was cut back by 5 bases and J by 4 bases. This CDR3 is CASSTFGGVGYNEQFF. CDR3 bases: TGTGCCAGCAGCACCTTCGGGGGGGTCGGATACAATGAGCAGTTCTTC.

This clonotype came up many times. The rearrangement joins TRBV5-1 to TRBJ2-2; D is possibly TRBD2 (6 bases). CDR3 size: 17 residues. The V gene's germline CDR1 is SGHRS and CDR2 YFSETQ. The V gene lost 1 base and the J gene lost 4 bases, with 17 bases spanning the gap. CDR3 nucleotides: TGCGCCAGCAGCTTGAATCGCGGGACTGCGGGCACCGGGGAGCTGTTTTTT. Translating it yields CASSLNRGTAGTGELFF.

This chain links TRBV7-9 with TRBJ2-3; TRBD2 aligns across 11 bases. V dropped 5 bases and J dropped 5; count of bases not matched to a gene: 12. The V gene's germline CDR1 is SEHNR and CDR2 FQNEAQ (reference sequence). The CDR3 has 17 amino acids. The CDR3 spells CASSPEAPSGGKDTQYF. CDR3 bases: TGTGCCAGCAGCCCCGAGGCGCCTAGCGGGGGGAAAGATACGCAGTATTTT.

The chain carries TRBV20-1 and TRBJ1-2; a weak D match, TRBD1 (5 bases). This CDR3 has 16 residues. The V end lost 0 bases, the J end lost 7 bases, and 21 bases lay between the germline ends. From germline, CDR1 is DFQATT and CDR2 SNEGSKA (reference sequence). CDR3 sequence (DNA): TGCAGTGCTAGAGATCGCGCCGCGGAAGGGGCGGGTGGCTACACCTTC. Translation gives CSARDRAAEGAGGYTF.

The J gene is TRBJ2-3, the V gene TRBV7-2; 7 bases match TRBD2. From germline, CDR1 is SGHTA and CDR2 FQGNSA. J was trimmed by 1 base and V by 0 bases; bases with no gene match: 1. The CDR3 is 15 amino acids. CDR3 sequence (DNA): TGTGCCAGCAGCTTAGCGGGAGGGCGCACAGATACGCAGTATTTT. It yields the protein CASSLAGGRTDTQYF.

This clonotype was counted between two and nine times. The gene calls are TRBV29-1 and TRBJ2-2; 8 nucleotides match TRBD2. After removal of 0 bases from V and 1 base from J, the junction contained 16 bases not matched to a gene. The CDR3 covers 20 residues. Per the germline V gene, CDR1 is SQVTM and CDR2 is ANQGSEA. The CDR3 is CSVEDLNRAGDPKNTGELFF. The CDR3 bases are TGCAGCGTTGAAGATCTAAATCGAGCGGGAGACCCTAAGAACACCGGGGAGCTGTTTTTT.

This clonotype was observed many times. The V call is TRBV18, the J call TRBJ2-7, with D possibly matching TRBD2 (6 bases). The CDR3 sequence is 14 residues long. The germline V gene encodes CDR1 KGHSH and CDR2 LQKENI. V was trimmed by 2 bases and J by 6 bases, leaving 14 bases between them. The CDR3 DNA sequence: TGTGCCAGCTCACCAAAGACGGGAGCGGTCGAGCAGTACTTC. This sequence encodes CASSPKTGAVEQYF.